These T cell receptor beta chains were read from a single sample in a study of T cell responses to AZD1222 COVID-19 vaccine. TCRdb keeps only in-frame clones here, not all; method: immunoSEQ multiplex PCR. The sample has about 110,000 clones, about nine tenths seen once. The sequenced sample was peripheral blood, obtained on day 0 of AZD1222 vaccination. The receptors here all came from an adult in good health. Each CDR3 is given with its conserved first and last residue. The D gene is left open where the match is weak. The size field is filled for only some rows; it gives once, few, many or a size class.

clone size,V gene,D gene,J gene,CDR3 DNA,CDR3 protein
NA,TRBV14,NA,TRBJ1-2,TGTGCCAGCAGCCAAGATCTCGGACAAAGCAACTATGGCTACACCTTC,CASSQDLGQSNYGYTF
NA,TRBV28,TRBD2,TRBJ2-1,TGTGCCAGCAGTACCCGACTAGCGGGAGGCAATGAGCAGTTCTTC,CASSTRLAGGNEQFF
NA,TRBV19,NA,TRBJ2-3,TGTGCCAGTAGTATGCTAGGCACAGATACGCAGTATTTT,CASSMLGTDTQYF
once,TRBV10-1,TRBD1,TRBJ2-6,TGCGCCAGCAGCGAGGACAGGGCCGGGGCCAACGTCCTGACTTTC,CASSEDRAGANVLTF
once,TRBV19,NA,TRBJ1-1,TGTGCCAGTAGTCTTCAGGGGATGAACACTGAAGCTTTCTTT,CASSLQGMNTEAFF
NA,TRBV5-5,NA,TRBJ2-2,TGTGCCAGCAGCTTGTGGACTGACACCGGGGAGCTGTTTTTT,CASSLWTDTGELFF
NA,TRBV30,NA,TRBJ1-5,TGTGCCTGGAGTGAACAGGAGGGTCAGCCCCAGCATTTT,CAWSEQEGQPQHF
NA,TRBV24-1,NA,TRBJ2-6,TGTGCCACCATGAGCTCTGGGGCCAACGTCCTGACTTTC,CATMSSGANVLTF
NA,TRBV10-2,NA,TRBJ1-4,TGCGCCAGCAGTGATAGGGGAGCCACTAATGAAAAACTGTTTTTT,CASSDRGATNEKLFF
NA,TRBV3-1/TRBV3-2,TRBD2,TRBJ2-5,TGTGCCAGCAGCCAAGGATCGGAGGTTTGGATAGCGGGGGGACAAGAGACCCAGTACTTC,CASSQGSEVWIAGGQETQYF
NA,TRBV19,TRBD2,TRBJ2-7,TGTGCCAGTAGTACCGGGACTAGCAAGTACGAGCAGTACTTC,CASSTGTSKYEQYF
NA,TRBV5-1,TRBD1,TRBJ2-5,TGCGCCAGCAGCCCAGGGGGTCTGGAGACCCAGTACTTC,CASSPGGLETQYF
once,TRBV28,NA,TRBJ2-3,TGTGCCAGCAGTTTGGTGGGGCGGGGCACAGATACGCAGTATTTT,CASSLVGRGTDTQYF
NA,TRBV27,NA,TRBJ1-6,TGTGCCAGCAGCGGTGGAGGTCTATCCGTCTCCTATAATTCACCCCTCCACTTT,CASSGGGLSVSYNSPLHF
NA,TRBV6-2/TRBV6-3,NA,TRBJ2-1,TGTGCCAGCAGTTCCCCGACTAGAGGGGGGGGTAATGAGCAGTTCTTC,CASSSPTRGGGNEQFF
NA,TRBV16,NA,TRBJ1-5,TGTGCCAGCAGCAGACAAGGGGGTGGCAATCAGCCCCAGCATTTT,CASSRQGGGNQPQHF
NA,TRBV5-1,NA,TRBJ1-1,TGCGCCAGCAGCTTGCCCGGGGCGCTCACTGAAGCTTTCTTT,CASSLPGALTEAFF
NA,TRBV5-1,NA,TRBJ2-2,TGCGCCAGCAGCTTGAGTAGCGCGAACACCGGGGAGCTGTTTTTT,CASSLSSANTGELFF
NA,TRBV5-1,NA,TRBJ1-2,TGCGCCAGCAGCTTCGGGCCCGGCAGTGGCTACACCTTC,CASSFGPGSGYTF
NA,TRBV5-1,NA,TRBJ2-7,TGCGCCAGCAGCTTGGAGGGGTACGAGCAGTACTTC,CASSLEGYEQYF
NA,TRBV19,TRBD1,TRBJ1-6,TGTGCCAGTAAACAGGGGGCGCAGTCACCCCTCCACTTT,CASKQGAQSPLHF
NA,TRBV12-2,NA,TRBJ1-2,TGTGCAAGTTCCCCGGACAGGGGCTATGGCTACACCTTC,CASSPDRGYGYTF
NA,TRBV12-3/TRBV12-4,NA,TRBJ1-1,TGTGCCAGCAGCCAACGGGGGGGCACTGAAGCTTTCTTT,CASSQRGGTEAFF
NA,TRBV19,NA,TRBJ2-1,TGTGCCAGTACCCAAAGGGGATCCGAGCAGTTCTTC,CASTQRGSEQFF
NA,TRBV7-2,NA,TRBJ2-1,TGTGCCAGCAGCCTTCCGAGGGGCCATGAGCAGTTCTTC,CASSLPRGHEQFF
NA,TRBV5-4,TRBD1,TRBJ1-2,TGTGCCAGCAGCCTAAAGACAGGGAACTATGGCTACACCTTC,CASSLKTGNYGYTF
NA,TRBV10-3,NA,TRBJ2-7,TGTGCCACCCGGGATAGCGACGACGAGCAGTACTTC,CATRDSDDEQYF
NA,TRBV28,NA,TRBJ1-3,TGTGCCAGCAGGCCAACGAGCTCTGGAAACACCATATATTTT,CASRPTSSGNTIYF
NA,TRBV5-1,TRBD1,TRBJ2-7,TGCGCCAGCAGCTTGGGGCCGGGACAGGACTACGAGCAGTACTTC,CASSLGPGQDYEQYF
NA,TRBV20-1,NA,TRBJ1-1,TGCAGTGCTAGCCGTCACGAGGGAGCTTTCTTT,CSASRHEGAFF
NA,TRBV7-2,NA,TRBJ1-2,TGTGCCAGCAGCTTAGAGGTGGGGGGTAACTATGGCTACACCTTC,CASSLEVGGNYGYTF
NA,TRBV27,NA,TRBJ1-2,TGTGCCAGCAGCCCGGACGGGCCTAACTATGGCTACACCTTC,CASSPDGPNYGYTF
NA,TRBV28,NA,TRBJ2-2,TGTGCCAGCAGTCTTAGGGTACTGGGGTCGAACACCGGGGAGCTGTTTTTT,CASSLRVLGSNTGELFF
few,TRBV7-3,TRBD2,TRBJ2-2,TGTGCCAGCAGCTTAAGGGCACTAGCGGGAGTGGGCACCGGGGAGCTGTTTTTT,CASSLRALAGVGTGELFF
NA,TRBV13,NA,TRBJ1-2,TGTGCCAGCAGACCGGCAGGACAGACTTATGGCTACACCTTC,CASRPAGQTYGYTF
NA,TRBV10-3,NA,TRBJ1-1,TGTGCCGTACGGACCGGATTCCGAAACACTGAAGCTTTCTTT,CAVRTGFRNTEAFF
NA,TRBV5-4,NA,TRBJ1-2,TGTGCCAGCTCCTTTGAGGCTAACTATGGCTACACCTTC,CASSFEANYGYTF
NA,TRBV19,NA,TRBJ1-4,TGTGCCAGTAGTATTAGGCCCGAAAAACTGTTTTTT,CASSIRPEKLFF
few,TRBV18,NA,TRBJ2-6,TGTGCCAGCACAACAGGGTTATCTGGGGCCAACGTCCTGACTTTC,CASTTGLSGANVLTF